This TCR beta chain appears in the sequencing data of a study of blood T cell repertoires in COVID-19 (dated by TCRdb to the early 2020s). For the wider study: Samples from collaborators originated in the United States, Italy and Spain and spanned both the acute and convalescent phases of COVID-19. Where available, HLA class I and class II types were obtained from metadata supplied by the sample provider rather than from assay-based typing. The samples were drawn from the first 160 participants of the ongoing ImmuneRACE study and from 1,254 subjects provided by 6 global collaborators. Sample metadata almost always included a de-identified subject ID, COVID-19 status, age in years and sex. A freely available public database, intended as a resource for researchers studying the immune response to SARS-CoV-2, is where the repertoires were released. The dataset comprised deeply sampled blood TCRbeta repertoires from subjects exposed to, actively infected with, or recovered from COVID-19. The material from the prospective study consisted of cDNA or gDNA derived from T cells, B-cell-depleted T cells, or PBMCs. The investigation overall reported the following: How much clinical and demographic metadata was included differed by source and by participant, and the metadata was provided uncurated.

One collaborating source in Seattle enrolled patients while the patients were actively infected and followed the patients over time throughout the course of disease. The collaborating institutions used their own protocols to collect whole blood in K2EDTA tubes. For TCRbeta analysis, collaborators shipped samples in one of three forms: frozen whole blood, isolated PBMCs, or DNA extracted from either of those sample types. The germline V gene encodes CDR1 SGHKS and CDR2 YYEKEE (reference sequence). V was cut back by 0 bases and J by 2 bases, leaving a gap of 9 bases between them. CDR3 length: 15 amino acids, cysteine to phenylalanine. Only the CDR3 region is kept as DNA, spanning 45 bases read in frame from base 1. TCRbeta CDR3 regions were amplified from genomic DNA by means of the immunoSEQ Assay, a bias-controlled multiplex PCR. On the study's bioinformatics: The number of nucleated cells in each sample was estimated from the amplification of reference gene primers within the assay. Sequence reads were collapsed and filtered to measure the absolute abundance of every unique TCRbeta CDR3 rearrangement. For each sample, productive Simpson clonality was calculated as the square root of Simpson's diversity index across productive rearrangements. Here the immuneACCESS table is served through TCRdb, limited to in-frame sequences with V and J called. Missing clones are a known gap in these copies; in checked studies unresolved V genes cover under half, and the rest lacks a known reason. That table supplies the V and J calls and clone size; D and trimming were determined from the DNA. Across this sample there are around 92,000 clones, with around 72% seen only once. In total, the top ten clones hold less than 5% of the sample.

For this clone: What this receptor recognizes is not known. Base qualities are missing; no much larger clone stands one base away.

The sequenced sample consisted of peripheral blood. This clonotype was sampled from a man aged 65 to 79 with COVID-19, enrolled during active disease. This receptor chain uses TRBV5-5 and TRBJ2-4; no confident D gene assignment can be made. The sequenced DNA: TGTGCCAGCAGCTTGGACAGCCTAACCAAAAACATTCAGTACTTC. This yields the protein CASSLDSLTKNIQYF. With the rest looked up from the reference TRBV5-5 and TRBJ2-4 genes rather than sequenced, the full variable domain is DAGVTQSPTHLIKTRGQQVTLRCSPISGHKSVSWYQQVLGQGPQFIFQYYEKEERGRGNFPDRFSARQFPNYSSELNVNALLLGDSALYLCASSLDSLTKNIQYFGAGTRLSVL.